This TCR beta chain originates from a study of technical replicates of blood from several donors (dated by TCRdb to the late 2010s). Preparation of the library involved the immunoSEQ multiplex PCR assay. As stored in TCRdb, this immuneACCESS dataset retains in-frame rearrangements with V and J assigned. A fraction of the clones does not appear; measured against another copy, unresolved V genes explain less than half of the discrepancy, and the remainder lacks a known reason. The sample has tens of thousands of clones on record, just under 95% of them singletons. Together, the top ten hold 0.41% of the sample. For this clone: This clone's antigen is unknown. No much larger clone is present one base from it, and per-base qualities are unavailable.

From the germline V gene (reference sequence), CDR1 is LNHDA and CDR2 is SQIVND. The CDR3 runs 16 residues from the cysteine to the phenylalanine. Only the CDR3 DNA is retained, 48 bases long and in frame from the first base. V and J are truncated by 4 bases and 2 bases respectively, leaving an intervening sequence of 17 bases. This TCR came from a human donor in good health. The chain couples TRBV19 to TRBJ2-5; the best D guess is TRBD1, with 6 bases matching. Sample: T cells isolated from PBMCs. The DNA sequence is TGTGCCAGTAGTACCCGACAGGCGTCTCTACAAGAGACCCAGTACTTC. Translated, this gives CASSTRQASLQETQYF.